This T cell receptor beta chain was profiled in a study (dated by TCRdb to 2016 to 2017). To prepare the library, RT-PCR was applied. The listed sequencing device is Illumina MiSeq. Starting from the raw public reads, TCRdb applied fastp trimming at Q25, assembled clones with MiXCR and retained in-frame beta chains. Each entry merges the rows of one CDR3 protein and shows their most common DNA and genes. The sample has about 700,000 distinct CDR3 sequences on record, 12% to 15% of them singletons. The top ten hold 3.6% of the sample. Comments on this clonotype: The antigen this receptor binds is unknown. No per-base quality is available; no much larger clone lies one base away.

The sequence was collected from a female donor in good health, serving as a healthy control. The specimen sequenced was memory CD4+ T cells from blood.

The DNA is TGTGCCAGCTCACCCACGGGACAGGCCGACATGAACACTGAAGCTTTCTTT. This gives the protein CASSPTGQADMNTEAFF. The rearranged chain carries TRBV18 and TRBJ1-1; 8 middle bases align to TRBD1. CDR1 and CDR2 were assigned from the germline V gene as KGHSH and LQKENI. The CDR3 contains 17 residues, cysteine and phenylalanine counted. Only the CDR3 portion is preserved as DNA: 51 bases, with reading frame beginning at the first base. V is trimmed back by 3 bases and J by 0 bases, and the junction contains 9 bases that no gene match accounts for.